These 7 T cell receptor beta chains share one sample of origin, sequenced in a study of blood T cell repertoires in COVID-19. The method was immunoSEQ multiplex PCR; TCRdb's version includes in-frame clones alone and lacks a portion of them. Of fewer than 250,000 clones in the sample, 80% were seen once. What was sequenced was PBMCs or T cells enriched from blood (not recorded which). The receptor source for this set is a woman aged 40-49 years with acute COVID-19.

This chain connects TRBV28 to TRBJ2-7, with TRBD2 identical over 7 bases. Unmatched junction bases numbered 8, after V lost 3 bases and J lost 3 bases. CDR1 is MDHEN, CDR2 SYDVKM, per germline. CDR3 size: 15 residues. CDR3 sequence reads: CASSFWWGGVYEQYF. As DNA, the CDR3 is TGTGCCAGCAGTTTTTGGTGGGGGGGAGTCTACGAGCAGTACTTC.

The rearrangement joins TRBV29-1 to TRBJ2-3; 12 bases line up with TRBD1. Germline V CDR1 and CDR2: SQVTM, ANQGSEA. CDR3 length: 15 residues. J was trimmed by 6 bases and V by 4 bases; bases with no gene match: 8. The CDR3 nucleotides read TGCAGCGTTGGCCCGGGACAGGGGGCATCGGATACGCAGTATTTT. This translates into CSVGPGQGASDTQYF.

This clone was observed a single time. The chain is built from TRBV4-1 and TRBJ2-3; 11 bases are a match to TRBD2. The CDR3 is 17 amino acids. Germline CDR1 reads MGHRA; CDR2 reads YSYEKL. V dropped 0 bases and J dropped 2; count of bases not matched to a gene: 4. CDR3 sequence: CASSQELAGGNTDTQYF. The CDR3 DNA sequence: TGCGCCAGCAGCCAAGAGTTAGCGGGAGGGAACACAGATACGCAGTATTTT.

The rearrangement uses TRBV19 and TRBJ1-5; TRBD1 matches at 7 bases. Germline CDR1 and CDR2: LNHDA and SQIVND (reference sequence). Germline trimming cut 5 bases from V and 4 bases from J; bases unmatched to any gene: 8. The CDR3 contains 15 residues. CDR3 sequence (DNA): TGTGCCAGTAGTCCCCGGACAGGCCAAAATCAGCCCCAGCATTTT. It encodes CASSPRTGQNQPQHF.

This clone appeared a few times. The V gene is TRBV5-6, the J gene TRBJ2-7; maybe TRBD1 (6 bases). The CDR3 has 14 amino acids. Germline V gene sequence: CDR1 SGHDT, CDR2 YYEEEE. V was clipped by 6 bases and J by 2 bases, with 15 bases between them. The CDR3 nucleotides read TGTGCCAGCACTGTGAGGGGGAAGCCCTACGAGCAGTACTTC. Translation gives CASTVRGKPYEQYF.

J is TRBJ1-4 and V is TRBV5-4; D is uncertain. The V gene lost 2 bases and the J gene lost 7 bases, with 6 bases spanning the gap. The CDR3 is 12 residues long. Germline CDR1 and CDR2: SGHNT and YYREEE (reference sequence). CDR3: CASSFEREKLFF. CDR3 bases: TGTGCCAGCAGCTTTGAGCGTGAAAAACTGTTTTTT.

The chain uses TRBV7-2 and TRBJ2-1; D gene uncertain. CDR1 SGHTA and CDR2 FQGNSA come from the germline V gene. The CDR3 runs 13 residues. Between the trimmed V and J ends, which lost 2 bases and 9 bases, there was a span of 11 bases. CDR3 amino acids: CASSLTGVSEQFF. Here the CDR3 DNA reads TGTGCCAGCAGCTTAACCGGAGTGAGTGAGCAGTTCTTC.